The clone carrying this T cell receptor beta chain was counted a single time. The PCR made use of 60 Vbeta and 13 Jbeta primers. This table comes from immunoSEQ multiplex PCR, and its TCRdb copy is limited to in-frame clones, with some not included. The repertoire holds roughly 190,000 clones, with over 70% as singletons. The J segment lost 9 bases and the V segment lost 4 bases, leaving 12 bases of the junction unmatched. In germline, CDR1 is SGHKS, CDR2 YYEKEE (reference sequence). CDR3 size: 16 residues. The entry originates in a study of cytomegalovirus exposure and HLA in healthy donors. The chain recombines TRBV5-5 with TRBJ2-1; 11 positions agree with TRBD2. Sequencing input: PBMCs. This TCR came from a woman in her twenties or thirties in good health and CMV-seropositive. CDR3 in amino acids: CASSPLAGGPVVEQFF. CDR3 DNA: TGTGCCAGCAGCCCCCTAGCGGGAGGTCCTGTGGTTGAGCAGTTCTTC.